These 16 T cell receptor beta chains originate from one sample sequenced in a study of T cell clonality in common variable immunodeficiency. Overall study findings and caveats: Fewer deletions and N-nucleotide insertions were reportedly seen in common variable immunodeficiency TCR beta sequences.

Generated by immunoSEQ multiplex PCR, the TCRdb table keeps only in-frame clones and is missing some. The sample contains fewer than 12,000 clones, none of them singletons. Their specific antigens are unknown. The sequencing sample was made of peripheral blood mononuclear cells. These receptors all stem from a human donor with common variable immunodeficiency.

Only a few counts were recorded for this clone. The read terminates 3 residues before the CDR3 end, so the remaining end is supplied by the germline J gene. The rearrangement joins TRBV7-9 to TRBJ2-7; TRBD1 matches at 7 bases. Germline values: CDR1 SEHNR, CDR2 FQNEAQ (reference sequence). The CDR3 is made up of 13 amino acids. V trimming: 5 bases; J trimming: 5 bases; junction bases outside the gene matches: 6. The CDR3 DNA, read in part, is TGTGCCAGCAGCACACAGGGGACGAACGAG. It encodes CASSTQGTNE. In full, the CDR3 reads CASSTQGTNEQYF. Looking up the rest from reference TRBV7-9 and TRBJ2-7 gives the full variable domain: DTGVSQNPRHKITKRGQNVTFRCDPISEHNRLYWYRQTLGQGPEFLTYFQNEAQLEKSRLLSDRFSAERPKGSFSTLEIQRTEQGDSAMYLCASSTQGTNEQYFGPGTRLTVT.

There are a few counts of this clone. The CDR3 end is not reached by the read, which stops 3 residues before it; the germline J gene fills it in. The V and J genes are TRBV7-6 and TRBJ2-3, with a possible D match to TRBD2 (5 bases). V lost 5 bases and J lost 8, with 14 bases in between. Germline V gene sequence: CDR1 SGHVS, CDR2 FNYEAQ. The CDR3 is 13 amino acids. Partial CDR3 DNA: TGTGCCAGCAGCAACCTAGGAGGTGGTACG. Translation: CASSNLGGGT. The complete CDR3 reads CASSNLGGGTQYF.

Incomplete CDR3 DNA: TGTGCCAGCAGTTTGGAAGGGACTTGGAACAATGAG. This codes for CASSLEGTWNNE. The CDR3 reads in full as CASSLEGTWNNEQFF. The chain has TRBV6-2 or TRBV6-3 and TRBJ2-1, with D perhaps TRBD2 (6 bases). Read sequence stops 3 residues before the CDR3 end, and the germline J gene provides the missing end. Trimming stripped 4 bases from V and 5 bases from J, with 15 bases between. The CDR3 is made up of 15 amino acids. Germline V CDR1 and CDR2: MNHEY, SVGEGT.

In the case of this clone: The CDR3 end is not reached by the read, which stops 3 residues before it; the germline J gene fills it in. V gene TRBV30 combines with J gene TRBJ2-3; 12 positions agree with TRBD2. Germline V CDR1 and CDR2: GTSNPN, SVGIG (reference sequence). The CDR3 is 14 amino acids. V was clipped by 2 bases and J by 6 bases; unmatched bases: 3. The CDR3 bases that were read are TGTGCCTGGAGTCTAGCGGGAGGGGGGGATACG. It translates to CAWSLAGGGDT. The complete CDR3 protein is CAWSLAGGGDTQYF.

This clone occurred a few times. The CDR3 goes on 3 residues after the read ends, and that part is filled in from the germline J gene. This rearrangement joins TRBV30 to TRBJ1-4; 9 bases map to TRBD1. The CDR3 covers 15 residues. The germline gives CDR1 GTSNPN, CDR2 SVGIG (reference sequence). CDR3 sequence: CAWSVRRDREAKLFF. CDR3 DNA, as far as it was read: TGTGCCTGGAGTGTACGCCGGGACAGGGAGGCGAAA.

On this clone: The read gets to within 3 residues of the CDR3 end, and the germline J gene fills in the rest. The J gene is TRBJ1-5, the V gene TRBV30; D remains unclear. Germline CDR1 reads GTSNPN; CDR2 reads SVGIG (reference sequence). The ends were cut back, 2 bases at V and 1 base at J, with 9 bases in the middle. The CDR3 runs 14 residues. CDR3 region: CAWSLTGSNQPQHF. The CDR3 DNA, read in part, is TGTGCCTGGAGTTTGACGGGGAGCAATCAGCCC.

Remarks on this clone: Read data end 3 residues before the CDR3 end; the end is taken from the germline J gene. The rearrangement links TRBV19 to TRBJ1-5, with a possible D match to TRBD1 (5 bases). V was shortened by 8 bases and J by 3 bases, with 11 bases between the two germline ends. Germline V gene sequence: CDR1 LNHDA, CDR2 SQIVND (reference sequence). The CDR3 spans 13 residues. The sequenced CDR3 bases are TGTGCCAGTGCTACAGGCTACAATCAGCCC. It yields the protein CASATGYNQP. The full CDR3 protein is CASATGYNQPQHF.

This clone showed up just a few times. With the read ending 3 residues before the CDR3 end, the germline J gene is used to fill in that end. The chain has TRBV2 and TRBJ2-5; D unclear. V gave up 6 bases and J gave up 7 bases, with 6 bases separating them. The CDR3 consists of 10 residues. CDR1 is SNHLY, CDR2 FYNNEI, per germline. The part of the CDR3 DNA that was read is TGTGCCAGCAGAGGGTCGACC. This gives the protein CASRGST. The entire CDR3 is CASRGSTQYF.

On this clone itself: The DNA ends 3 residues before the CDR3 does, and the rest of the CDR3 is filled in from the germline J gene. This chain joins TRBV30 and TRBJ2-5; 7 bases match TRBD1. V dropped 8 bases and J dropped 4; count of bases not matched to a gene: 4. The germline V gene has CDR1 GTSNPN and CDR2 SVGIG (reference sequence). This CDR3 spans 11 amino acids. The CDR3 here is CAQGQAETQYF. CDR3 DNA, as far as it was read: TGTGCCCAAGGACAGGCAGAGACC.

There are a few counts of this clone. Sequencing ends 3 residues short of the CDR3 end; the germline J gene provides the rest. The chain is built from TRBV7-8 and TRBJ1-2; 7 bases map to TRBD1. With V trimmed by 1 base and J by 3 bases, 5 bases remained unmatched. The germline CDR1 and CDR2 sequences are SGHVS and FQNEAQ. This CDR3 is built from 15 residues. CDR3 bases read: TGTGCCAGCAGCTTAGAGAACAGGGGATACTATGGC. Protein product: CASSLENRGYYG. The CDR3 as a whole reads CASSLENRGYYGYTF.

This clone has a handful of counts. The CDR3 is CASFIAGGPSHEQFF. CDR3 DNA (partial): TGTGCCAGCTTTATAGCGGGAGGGCCTAGCCATGAG. The V and J genes are TRBV7-2 and TRBJ2-1, with TRBD2 matching 11 bases. Sequencing ends 3 residues short of the CDR3 end; the germline J gene provides the rest. V was clipped by 8 bases and J by 8 bases; unmatched bases: 11. Germline V gives CDR1 SGHTA, CDR2 FQGNSA. The CDR3 consists of 15 residues.

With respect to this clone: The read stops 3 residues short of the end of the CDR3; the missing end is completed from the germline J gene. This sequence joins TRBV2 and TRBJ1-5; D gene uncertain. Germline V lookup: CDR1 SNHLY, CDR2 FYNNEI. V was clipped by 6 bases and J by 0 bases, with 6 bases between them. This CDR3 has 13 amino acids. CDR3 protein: CASRQYSNQPQHF. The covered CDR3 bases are TGTGCCAGCAGACAGTATAGCAATCAGCCC.

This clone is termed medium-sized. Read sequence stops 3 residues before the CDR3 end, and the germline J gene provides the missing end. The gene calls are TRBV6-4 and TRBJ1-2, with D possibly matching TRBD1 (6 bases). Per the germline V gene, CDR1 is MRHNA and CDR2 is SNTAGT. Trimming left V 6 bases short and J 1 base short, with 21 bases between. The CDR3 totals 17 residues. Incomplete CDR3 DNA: TGTGCCAGCAGCGACACCGGTCGGGGGGCGATTAACTATGGC. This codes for CASSDTGRGAINYG. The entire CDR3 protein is CASSDTGRGAINYGYTF.

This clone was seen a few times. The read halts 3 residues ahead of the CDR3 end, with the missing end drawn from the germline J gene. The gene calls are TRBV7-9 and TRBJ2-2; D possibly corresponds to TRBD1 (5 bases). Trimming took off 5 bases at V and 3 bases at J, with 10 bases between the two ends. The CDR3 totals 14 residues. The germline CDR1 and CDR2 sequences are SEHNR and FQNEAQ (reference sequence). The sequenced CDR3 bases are TGTGCCAGCAGCCCGACAGTCTACACCGGGGAG. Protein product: CASSPTVYTGE. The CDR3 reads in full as CASSPTVYTGELFF.

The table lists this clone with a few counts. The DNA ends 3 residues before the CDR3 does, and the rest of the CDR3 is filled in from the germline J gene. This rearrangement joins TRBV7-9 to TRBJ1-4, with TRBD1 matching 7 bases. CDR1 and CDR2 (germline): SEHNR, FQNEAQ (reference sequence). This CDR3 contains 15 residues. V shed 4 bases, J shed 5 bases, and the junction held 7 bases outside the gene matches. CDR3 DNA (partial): TGTGCCAGCAGCTCCCACAGGGGAAAAAATGAAAAA. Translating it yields CASSSHRGKNEK. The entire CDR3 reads CASSSHRGKNEKLFF.

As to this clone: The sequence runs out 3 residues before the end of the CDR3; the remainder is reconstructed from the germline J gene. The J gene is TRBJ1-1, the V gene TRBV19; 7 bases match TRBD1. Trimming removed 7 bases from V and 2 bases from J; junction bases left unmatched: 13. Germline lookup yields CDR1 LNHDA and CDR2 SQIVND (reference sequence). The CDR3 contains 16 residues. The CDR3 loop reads CASKAFGTDTNTEAFF. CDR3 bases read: TGTGCCAGTAAGGCGTTTGGGACAGATACTAACACTGAA.